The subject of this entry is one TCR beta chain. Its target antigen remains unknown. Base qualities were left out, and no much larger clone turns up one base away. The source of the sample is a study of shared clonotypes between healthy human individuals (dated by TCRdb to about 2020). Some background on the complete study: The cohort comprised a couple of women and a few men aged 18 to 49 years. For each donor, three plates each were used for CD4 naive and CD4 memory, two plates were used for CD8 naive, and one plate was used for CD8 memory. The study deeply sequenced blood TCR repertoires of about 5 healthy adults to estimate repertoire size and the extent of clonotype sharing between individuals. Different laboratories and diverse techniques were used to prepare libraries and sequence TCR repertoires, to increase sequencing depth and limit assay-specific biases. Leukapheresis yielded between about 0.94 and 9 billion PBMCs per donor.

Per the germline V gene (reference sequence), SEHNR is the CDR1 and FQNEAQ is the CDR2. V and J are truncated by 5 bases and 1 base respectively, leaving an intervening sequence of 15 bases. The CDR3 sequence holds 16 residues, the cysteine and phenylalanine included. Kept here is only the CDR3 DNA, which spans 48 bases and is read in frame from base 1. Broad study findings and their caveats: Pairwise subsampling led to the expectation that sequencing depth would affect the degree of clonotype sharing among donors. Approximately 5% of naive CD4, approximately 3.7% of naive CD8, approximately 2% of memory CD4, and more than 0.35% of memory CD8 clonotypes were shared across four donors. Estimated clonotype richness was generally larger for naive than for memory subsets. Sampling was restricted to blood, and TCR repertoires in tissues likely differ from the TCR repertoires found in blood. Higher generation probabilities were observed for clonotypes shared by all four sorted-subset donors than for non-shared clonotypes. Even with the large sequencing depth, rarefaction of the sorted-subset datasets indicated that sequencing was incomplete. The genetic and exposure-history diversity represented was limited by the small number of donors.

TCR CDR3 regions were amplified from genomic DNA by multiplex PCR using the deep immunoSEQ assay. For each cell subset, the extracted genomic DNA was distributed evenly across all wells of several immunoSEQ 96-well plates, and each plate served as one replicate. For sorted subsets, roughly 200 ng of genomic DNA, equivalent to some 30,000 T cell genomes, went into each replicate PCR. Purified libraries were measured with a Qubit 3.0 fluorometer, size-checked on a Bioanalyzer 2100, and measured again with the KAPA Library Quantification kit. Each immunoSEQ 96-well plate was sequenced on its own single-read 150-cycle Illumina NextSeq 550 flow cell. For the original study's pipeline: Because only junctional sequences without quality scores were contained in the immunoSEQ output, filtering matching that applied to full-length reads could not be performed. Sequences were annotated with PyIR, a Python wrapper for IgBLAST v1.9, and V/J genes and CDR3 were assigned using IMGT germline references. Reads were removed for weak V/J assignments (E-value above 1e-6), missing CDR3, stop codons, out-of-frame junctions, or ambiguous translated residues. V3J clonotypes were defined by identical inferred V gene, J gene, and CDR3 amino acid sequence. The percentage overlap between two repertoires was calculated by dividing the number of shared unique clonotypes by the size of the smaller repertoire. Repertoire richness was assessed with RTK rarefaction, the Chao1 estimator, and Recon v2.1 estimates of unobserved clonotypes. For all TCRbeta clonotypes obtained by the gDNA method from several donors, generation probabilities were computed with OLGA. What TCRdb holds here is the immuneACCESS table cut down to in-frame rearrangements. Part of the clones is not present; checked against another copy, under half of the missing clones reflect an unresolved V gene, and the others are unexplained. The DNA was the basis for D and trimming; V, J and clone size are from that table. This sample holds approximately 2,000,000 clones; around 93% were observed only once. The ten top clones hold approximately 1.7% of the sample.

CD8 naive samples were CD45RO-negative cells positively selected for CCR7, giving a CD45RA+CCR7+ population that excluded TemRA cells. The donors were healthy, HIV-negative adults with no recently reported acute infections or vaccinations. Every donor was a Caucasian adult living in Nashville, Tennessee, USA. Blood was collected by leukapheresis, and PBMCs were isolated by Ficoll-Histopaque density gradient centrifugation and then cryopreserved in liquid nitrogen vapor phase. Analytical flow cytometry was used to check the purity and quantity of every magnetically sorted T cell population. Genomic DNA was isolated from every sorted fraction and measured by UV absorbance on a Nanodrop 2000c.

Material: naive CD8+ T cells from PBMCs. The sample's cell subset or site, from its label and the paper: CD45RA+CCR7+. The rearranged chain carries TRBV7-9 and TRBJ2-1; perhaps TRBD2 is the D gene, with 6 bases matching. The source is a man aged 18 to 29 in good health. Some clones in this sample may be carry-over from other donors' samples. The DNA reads TGTGCCAGCAGCCCCCCGGGACTCCTTTCCTACAATGAGCAGTTCTTC. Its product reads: CASSPPGLLSYNEQFF.